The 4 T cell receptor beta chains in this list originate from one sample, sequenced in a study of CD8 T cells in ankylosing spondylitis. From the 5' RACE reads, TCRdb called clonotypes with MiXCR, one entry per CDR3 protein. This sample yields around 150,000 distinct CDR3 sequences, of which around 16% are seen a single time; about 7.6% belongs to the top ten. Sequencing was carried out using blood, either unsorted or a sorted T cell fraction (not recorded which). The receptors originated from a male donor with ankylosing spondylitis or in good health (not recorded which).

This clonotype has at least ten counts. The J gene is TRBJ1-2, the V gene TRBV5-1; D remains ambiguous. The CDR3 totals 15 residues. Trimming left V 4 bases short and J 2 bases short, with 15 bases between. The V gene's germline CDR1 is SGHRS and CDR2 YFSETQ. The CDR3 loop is CASSPSPAPNYGYTF. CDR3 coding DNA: TGCGCCAGCAGCCCCAGCCCAGCCCCGAACTATGGCTACACCTTC.

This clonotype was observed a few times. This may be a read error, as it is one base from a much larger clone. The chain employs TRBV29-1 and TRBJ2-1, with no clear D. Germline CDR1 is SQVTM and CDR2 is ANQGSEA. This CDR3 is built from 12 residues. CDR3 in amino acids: CSVDTGYNGQFF. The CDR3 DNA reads TGCAGCGTTGATACCGGGTACAATGGGCAGTTCTTC.

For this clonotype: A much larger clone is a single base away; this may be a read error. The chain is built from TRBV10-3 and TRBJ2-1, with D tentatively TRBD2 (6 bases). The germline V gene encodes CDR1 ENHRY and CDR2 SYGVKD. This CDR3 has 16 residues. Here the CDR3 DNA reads TGTGCCATCAGTCCCGCCGGGACTCCCTCCTACAATGAGCGGTTCTTC. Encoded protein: CAISPAGTPSYNERFF.

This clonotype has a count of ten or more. CDR3 in DNA: TGCGCCAGCAAGGGGAGCCCCAATGAGCAGTTCTTC. This encodes CASKGSPNEQFF. This chain joins TRBV5-1 and TRBJ2-1; either TRBD1 or TRBD2 may supply D (5 bases each). V shed 6 bases and J shed 6 bases, with 10 bases lying between them. The germline V gene has CDR1 SGHRS and CDR2 YFSETQ. The CDR3 sequence is 12 residues long.